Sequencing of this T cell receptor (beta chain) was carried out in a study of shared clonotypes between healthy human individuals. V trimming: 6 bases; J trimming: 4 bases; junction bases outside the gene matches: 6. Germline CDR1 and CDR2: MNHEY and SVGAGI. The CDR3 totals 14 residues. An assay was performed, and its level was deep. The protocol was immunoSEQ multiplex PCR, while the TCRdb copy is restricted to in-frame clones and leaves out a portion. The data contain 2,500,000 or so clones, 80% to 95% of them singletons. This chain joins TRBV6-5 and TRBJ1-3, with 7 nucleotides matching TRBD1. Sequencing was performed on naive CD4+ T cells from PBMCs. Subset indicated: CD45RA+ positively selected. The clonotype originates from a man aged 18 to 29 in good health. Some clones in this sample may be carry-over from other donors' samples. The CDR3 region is CASSHRGSGNTIYF. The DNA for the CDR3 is TGTGCCAGCAGCCACAGGGGATCGGGAAACACCATATATTTT.